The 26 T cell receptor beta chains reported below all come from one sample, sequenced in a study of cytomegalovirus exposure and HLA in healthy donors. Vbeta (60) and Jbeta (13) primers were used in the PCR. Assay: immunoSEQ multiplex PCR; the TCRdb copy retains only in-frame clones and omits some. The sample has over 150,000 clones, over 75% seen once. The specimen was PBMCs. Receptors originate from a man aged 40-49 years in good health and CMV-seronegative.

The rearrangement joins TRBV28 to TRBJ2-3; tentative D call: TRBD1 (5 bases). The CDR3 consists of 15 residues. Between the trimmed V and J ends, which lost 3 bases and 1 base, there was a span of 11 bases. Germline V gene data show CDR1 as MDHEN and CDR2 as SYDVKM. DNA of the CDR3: TGTGCCAGCAGTTTTCTCGAAGGGGGCACAGATACGCAGTATTTT. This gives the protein CASSFLEGGTDTQYF.

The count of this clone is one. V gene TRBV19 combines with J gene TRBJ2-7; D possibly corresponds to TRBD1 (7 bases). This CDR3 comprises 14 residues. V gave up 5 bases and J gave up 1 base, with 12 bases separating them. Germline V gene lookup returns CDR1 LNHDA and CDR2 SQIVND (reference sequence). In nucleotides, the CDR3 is TGTGCCAGTAGTCTCCAGGGGGGATCCTACGAGCAGTACTTC. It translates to CASSLQGGSYEQYF.

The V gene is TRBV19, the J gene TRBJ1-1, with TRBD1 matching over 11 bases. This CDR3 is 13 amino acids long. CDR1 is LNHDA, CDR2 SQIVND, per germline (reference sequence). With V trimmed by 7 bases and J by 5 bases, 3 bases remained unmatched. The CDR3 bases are TGTGCCAGTACGGGACAGGGGGGAACTGAAGCTTTCTTT. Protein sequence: CASTGQGGTEAFF.

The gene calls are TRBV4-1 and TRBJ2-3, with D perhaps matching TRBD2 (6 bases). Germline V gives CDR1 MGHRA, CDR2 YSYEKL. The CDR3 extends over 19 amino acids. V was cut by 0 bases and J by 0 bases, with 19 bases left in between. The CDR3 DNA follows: TGCGCCAGCAGCCAAGATGTATCTCTAGCGCGGTCTAGCACAGATACGCAGTATTTT. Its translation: CASSQDVSLARSSTDTQYF.

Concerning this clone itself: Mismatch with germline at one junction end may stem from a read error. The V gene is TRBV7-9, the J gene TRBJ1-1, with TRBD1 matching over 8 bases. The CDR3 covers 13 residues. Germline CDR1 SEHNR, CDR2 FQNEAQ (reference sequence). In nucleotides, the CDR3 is TGCGCCAGCAGTCAGGACAGGGACACTGAAGCTTTCTTT. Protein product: CASSQDRDTEAFF.

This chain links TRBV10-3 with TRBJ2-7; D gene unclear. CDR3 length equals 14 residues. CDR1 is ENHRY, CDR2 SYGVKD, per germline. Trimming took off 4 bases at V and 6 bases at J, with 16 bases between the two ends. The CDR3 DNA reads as TGTGCCATCAGTGCTAACTATGGGTCCGGCGAGCAGTACTTC. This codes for CAISANYGSGEQYF.

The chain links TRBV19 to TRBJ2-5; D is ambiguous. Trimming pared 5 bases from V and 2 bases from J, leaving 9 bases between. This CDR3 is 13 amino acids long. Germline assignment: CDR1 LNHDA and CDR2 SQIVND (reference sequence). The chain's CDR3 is CASSPQDQETQYF. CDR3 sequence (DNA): TGTGCCAGTAGTCCTCAGGATCAAGAGACCCAGTACTTC.

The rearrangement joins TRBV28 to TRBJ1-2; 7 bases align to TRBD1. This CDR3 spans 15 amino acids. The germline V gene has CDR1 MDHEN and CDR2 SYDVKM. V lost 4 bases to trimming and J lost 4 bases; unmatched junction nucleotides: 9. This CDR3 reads CASSSGTALGYGYTF. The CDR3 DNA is TGTGCCAGCAGTTCCGGGACAGCCCTCGGCTATGGCTACACCTTC.

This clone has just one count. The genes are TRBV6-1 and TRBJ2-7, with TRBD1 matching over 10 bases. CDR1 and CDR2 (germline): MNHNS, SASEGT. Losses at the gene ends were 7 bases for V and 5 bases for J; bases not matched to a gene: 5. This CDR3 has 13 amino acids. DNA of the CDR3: TGTGCCAGCAAAGGGACAGGGGACCACGAGCAGTACTTC. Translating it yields CASKGTGDHEQYF.

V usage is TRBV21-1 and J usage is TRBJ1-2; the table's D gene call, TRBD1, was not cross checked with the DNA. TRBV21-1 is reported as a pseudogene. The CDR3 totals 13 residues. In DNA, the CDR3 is TGTGCCGGAGACAGGGTGGGGAACTATGGCTACACCTTC. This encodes CAGDRVGNYGYTF.

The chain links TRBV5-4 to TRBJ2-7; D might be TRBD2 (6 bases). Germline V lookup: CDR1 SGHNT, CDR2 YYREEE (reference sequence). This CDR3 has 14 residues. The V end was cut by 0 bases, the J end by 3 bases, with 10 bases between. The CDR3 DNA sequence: TGTGCCAGCAGCTTGGAGCAGGGAGGCTACGAGCAGTACTTC. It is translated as CASSLEQGGYEQYF. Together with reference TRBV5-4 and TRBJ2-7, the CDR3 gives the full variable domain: ETGVTQSPTHLIKTRGQQVTLRCSSQSGHNTVSWYQQALGQGPQFIFQYYREEENGRGNFPPRFSGLQFPNYSSELNVNALELDDSALYLCASSLEQGGYEQYFGPGTRLTVT.

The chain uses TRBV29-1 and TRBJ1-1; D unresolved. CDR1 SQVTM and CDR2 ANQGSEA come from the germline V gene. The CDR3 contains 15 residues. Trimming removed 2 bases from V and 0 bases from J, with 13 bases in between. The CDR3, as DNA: TGCAGCGTTGAACCTTTGGGCGCTATGAACACTGAAGCTTTCTTT. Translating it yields CSVEPLGAMNTEAFF.

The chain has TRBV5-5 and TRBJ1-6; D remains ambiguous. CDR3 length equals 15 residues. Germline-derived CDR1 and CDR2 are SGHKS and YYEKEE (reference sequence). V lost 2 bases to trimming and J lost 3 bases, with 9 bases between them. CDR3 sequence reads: CASSFDNFYNSPLHF. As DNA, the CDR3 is TGTGCCAGCAGCTTCGACAACTTCTATAATTCACCCCTCCACTTT.

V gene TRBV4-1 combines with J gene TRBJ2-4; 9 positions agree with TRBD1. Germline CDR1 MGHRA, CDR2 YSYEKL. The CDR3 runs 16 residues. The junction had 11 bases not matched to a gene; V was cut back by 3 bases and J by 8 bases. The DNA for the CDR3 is TGCGCCAGCAGCCATGCTTCGGGACAGGGCCCCCACATTCAGTACTTC. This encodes CASSHASGQGPHIQYF.

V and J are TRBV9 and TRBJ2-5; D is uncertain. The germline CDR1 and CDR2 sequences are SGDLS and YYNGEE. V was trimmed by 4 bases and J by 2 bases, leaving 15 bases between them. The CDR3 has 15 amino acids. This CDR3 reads CASSPSVAWQETQYF. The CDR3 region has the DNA TGTGCCAGCAGCCCCTCGGTTGCGTGGCAAGAGACCCAGTACTTC.

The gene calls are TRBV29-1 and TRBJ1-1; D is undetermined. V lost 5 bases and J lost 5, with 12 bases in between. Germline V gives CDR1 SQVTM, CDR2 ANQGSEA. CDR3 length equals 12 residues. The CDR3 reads CSVRYSRTEAFF. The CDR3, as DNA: TGCAGCGTTCGATATTCGCGAACTGAAGCTTTCTTT.

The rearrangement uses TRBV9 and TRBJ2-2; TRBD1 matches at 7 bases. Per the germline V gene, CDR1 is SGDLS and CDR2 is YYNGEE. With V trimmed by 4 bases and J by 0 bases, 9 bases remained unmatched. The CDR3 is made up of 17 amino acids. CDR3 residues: CASSPSQTGPNTGELFF. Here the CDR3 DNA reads TGTGCCAGCAGCCCATCCCAGACAGGGCCGAACACCGGGGAGCTGTTTTTT.

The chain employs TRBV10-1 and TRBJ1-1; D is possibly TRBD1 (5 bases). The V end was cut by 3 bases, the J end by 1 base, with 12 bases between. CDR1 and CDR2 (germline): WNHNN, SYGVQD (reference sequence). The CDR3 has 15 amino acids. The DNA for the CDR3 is TGCGCCAGCAGTGATTCCGGGGGAGCGAACACTGAAGCTTTCTTT. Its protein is CASSDSGGANTEAFF.

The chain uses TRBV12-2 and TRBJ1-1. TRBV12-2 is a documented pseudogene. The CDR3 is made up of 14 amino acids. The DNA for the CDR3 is TGTGCAAGTCGCTTCGGGGAGATGAACACTGAAGCTTTCTTT. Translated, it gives CASRFGEMNTEAFF.

The CDR3 sequence is CASSPRQGIGELFF. For the CDR3, the DNA is TGTGCCAGCAGCCCTAGACAGGGGATCGGGGAGCTGTTTTTT. The chain is built from TRBV13 and TRBJ2-2, with 8 bases identical to TRBD1. The CDR3 is made up of 14 amino acids. With 5 bases clipped from V and 7 bases from J, the junction kept 6 bases outside the gene matches. The germline V gene encodes CDR1 PRHDT and CDR2 FYEKMQ (reference sequence).

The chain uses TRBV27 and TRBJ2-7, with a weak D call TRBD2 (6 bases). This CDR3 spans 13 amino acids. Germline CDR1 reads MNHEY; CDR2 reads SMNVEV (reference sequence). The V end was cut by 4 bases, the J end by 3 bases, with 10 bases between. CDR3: CASSSGTGYEQYF. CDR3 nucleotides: TGTGCCAGCAGTTCGGGGACTGGCTACGAGCAGTACTTC.

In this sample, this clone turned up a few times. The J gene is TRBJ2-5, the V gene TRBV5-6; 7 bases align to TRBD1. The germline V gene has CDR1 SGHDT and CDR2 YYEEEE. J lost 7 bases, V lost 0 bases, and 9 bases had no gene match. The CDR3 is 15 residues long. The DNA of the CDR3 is TGTGCCAGCAGCTTGGGGACAGGCATGAGCTTGACCCAGTACTTC. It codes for CASSLGTGMSLTQYF.

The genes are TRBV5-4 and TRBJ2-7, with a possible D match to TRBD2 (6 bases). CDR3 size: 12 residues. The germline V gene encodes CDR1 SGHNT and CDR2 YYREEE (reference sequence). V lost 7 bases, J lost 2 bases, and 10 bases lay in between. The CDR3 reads CASGTHPYEQYF. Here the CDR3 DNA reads TGTGCCAGCGGGACTCATCCCTACGAGCAGTACTTC.

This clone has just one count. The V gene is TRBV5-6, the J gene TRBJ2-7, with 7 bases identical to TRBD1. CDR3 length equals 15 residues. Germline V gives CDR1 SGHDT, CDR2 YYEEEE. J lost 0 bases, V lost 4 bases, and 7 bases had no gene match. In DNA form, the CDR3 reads TGTGCCAGCAGCACAACGGGACAGAGCTCCTACGAGCAGTACTTC. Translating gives CASSTTGQSSYEQYF. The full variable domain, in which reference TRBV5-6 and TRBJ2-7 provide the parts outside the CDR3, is DAGVTQSPTHLIKTRGQQVTLRCSPKSGHDTVSWYQQALGQGPQFIFQYYEEEERQRGNFPDRFSGHQFPNYSSELNVNALLLGDSALYLCASSTTGQSSYEQYFGPGTRLTVT.

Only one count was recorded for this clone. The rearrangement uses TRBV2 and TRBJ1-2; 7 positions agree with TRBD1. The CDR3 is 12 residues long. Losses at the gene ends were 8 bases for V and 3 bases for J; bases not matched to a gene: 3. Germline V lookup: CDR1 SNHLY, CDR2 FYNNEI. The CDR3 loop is CASRDSHYGYTF. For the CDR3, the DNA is TGTGCCAGCCGGGACAGTCACTATGGCTACACCTTC.

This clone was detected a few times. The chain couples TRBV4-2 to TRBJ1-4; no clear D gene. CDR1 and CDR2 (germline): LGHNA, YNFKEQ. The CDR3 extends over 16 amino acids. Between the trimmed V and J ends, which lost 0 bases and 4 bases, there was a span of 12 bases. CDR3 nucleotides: TGTGCCAGCAGCCAAGATAGAAGTGTTCTTAATGAAAAACTGTTTTTT. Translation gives CASSQDRSVLNEKLFF.